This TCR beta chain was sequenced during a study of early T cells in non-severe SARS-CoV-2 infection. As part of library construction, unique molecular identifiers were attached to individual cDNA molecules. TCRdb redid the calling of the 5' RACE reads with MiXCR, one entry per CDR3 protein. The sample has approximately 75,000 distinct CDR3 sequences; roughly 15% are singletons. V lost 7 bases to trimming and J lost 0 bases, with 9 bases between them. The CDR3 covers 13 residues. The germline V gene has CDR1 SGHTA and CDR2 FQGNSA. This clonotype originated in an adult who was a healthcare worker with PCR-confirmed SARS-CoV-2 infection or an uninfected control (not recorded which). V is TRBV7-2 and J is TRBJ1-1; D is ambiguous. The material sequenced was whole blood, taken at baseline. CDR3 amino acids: CASTNRMNTEAFF. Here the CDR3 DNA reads TGTGCCAGCACCAACCGGATGAACACTGAAGCTTTCTTT. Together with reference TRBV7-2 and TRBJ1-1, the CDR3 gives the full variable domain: GAGVSQSPSNKVTEKGKDVELRCDPISGHTALYWYRQSLGQGLEFLIYFQGNSAPDKSGLPSDRFSAERTGGSVSTLTIQRTQQEDSAVYLCASTNRMNTEAFFGQGTRLTVV.